This TCR beta chain was documented in a study of control samples from healthy donors and cancer patients. The CDR3 consists of 15 residues. Trimming removed 3 bases from V and 4 bases from J; junction bases left unmatched: 6. Per germline, CDR1 SGHTA and CDR2 FQGTGA. Repertoires were generated with immunoSEQ multiplex PCR, while TCRdb's copy carries only in-frame clones and drops some. The repertoire holds about 140,000 clones, with about 90% as singletons. The receptor's source is a man between 18 and 35 years old in good health. The chain recombines TRBV7-3 with TRBJ2-3; 8 bases line up with TRBD2. Sequencing was performed on blood. The CDR3 coding sequence is TGTGCCAGCAGCTTCCGAGCGGGGGTCCCAGATACGCAGTATTTT. Protein product: CASSFRAGVPDTQYF.